This T cell receptor (beta chain) was identified during a study of shared clonotypes between healthy human individuals. Study-level points and caveats: For sorted subsets, rarefaction showed incomplete sequencing despite large depth.

CD45RO-negative cells were positively selected for CCR7, leaving out terminally differentiated effector memory CD45RA+ cells. A remark on this clone: Its antigen is still unknown. This same CDR3 is encoded by further DNA sequences in the sample.

Each cell subset's genomic DNA was divided evenly among several immunoSEQ plates. Replicate PCRs for sorted subsets used approximately 220 ng DNA; this equaled 30,000 to 35,000 T cell genomes. Measured with immunoSEQ multiplex PCR; TCRdb has only the in-frame clones, and not every one. The table includes about 2.1 million clones, about 94% detected once. Sample: naive CD8+ T cells from PBMCs. The receptor comes from a man between 18 and 29 years old in good health. Some clones in this sample may be carry-over from other donors' samples.

Written as DNA, the CDR3 is TGTGCCAGTAGTCCACGGACAGCCTTGAACACTGAAGCTTTCTTT. Protein product: CASSPRTALNTEAFF. V is TRBV19 and J is TRBJ1-1; the D gene is possibly TRBD1 (6 bases). The V end was cut by 5 bases, the J end by 0 bases, with 13 bases between. Germline loops: CDR1 LNHDA, CDR2 SQIVND (reference sequence). CDR3 length: 15 amino acids.